Given below is one TCR beta chain in context. Its antigen is not identified. The table came from immunoSEQ multiplex PCR; TCRdb's copy has only in-frame clones and leaves some out. The sample holds about 45,000 clones, about 91% seen once. The source of the sample is a study of OX40 agonist ivuxolimab in advanced cancers. Background on the study: Partial responses were achieved by three patients, of whom one had hepatocellular carcinoma and two had cutaneous melanoma. Notes on the study in general: The study observed clonal expansion of CD4+ and CD8+ blood T cells by week 6 at 0.1 to 3.0 mg/kg. The expanded peripheral T cells' antigen specificity was not determined.

From germline, CDR1 is SGHAT and CDR2 FQNNGV. Trimming left V 0 bases short and J 3 bases short, with 11 bases between. The length of the CDR3 is 15 residues. This chain uses TRBV11-2 with TRBJ1-1; D might be TRBD1 (6 bases). The source of this sequence is an adult with an advanced solid tumor such as melanoma, head and neck, liver or kidney cancer. The sequencing here drew on CD4+ or CD8+ T cells sorted from blood, taken in a trial of the OX40 agonist ivuxolimab. The CDR3 sequence is CASSLDQGLYTEAFF. The DNA for the CDR3 is TGTGCCAGCAGCTTAGATCAGGGGTTGTACACTGAAGCTTTCTTT. Based on the CDR3 plus reference TRBV11-2 and TRBJ1-1, the full variable domain is EAGVAQSPRYKIIEKRQSVAFWCNPISGHATLYWYQQILGQGPKLLIQFQNNGVVDDSQLPKDRFSAERLKGVDSTLKIQPAKLEDSAVYLCASSLDQGLYTEAFFGQGTRLTVV.